This TCR beta chain was identified during a study of T cells in Graves' hyperthyroidism and ophthalmopathy. Study results and caveats: A median 6.5 months before onset, the model predicted ophthalmopathy.

Worth noting for this clonotype: What it binds is not known.

Amplified TCR beta CDR3 regions derived from RNA transcripts. Researchers ran a first-round RT-PCR on the TCR CDR3 using the HTBI primer set. MiXCR was run by TCRdb on the multiplex PCR reads, yielding one entry per CDR3 protein. The sample lists 20,000 to 30,000 distinct CDR3 sequences, approximately 54% occurring once. V was pared by 3 bases and J by 4 bases, with 1 base of the junction left unmatched. Per germline, CDR1 DFQATT and CDR2 SNEGSKA (reference sequence). The CDR3 runs to 12 residues. The gene calls are TRBV20-1 and TRBJ2-7, with 9 bases lining up with TRBD1. Sequences were obtained from blood. This sequence was found in a middle-aged woman with Graves' hyperthyroidism that later progressed to Graves' ophthalmopathy. DNA for the CDR3: TGCAGTGCTAGGACAGGGGGATACGAGCAGTACTTC. It encodes CSARTGGYEQYF.